The 24 T cell receptor beta chains reported below all come from one sample, sequenced in a study of Tregs in tolerant kidney transplant recipients. The assay was immunoSEQ multiplex PCR, and TCRdb's table has in-frame clones only and misses some. This sample carries 15,000 to 20,000 clones, about 71% of them seen once, and the ten largest clones take around 3.6%. Which antigens these TCRs recognize remains unknown. Material for sequencing was Tregs from blood cultured with allogeneic cells. The receptors originated from a human donor in good health.

CDR3 DNA sequence: TGTGCCACCAGCAGGGCAGGCCCGACAGGGAACTACGAGCAGTACTTC. Protein: CATSRAGPTGNYEQYF. The V gene is TRBV15, the J gene TRBJ2-7, with 7 nucleotides matching TRBD1. The CDR3 sequence is 16 residues long. Trimming took 3 bases from V and 3 from J; bases not matched to a gene: 11. Germline values: CDR1 LNHNV, CDR2 YYDKDF (reference sequence).

V usage is TRBV11-1 and J usage is TRBJ2-7, with a weak D call TRBD2 (6 bases). From germline, CDR1 is SGHAT and CDR2 FQDESV (reference sequence). This CDR3 comprises 16 residues. Deletions cut 5 bases from V and 1 base from J, with 18 bases between. DNA of the CDR3: TGTGCCAGCAGCCCCGCCGCGGGGCTGAAATCCTACGAGCAGTACTTC. As protein: CASSPAAGLKSYEQYF.

The table lists this clone with a few counts. The chain uses TRBV19 and TRBJ1-5; TRBD1 agrees at 9 bases. The CDR3 has 15 residues. The germline gives CDR1 LNHDA, CDR2 SQIVND (reference sequence). V lost 4 bases, J lost 3 bases, and 4 bases stayed unmatched. CDR3 residues: CASSKDRGPNQPQHF. The DNA of the CDR3 is TGTGCCAGTAGTAAGGACAGGGGCCCCAATCAGCCCCAGCATTTT.

This sequence joins TRBV16 and TRBJ2-3, with D perhaps assigned TRBD1 or TRBD2 (5 bases each). The CDR3 has 14 amino acids. CDR1 and CDR2 from the germline V gene are KGHSY and FQNENV. V lost 0 bases, J lost 1 base, and 5 bases lay in between. In nucleotides, the CDR3 is TGTGCCAGCAGCCAATCGGGACGCACAGATACGCAGTATTTT. Its translation: CASSQSGRTDTQYF.

The chain is built from TRBV4-1 and TRBJ2-1; TRBD2 matches at 10 bases. CDR3 size: 15 residues. Germline V gene sequence: CDR1 MGHRA, CDR2 YSYEKL. Losses at the gene ends were 4 bases for V and 3 bases for J; bases not matched to a gene: 3. The CDR3 region is CASSPSGSSYNEQFF. The CDR3 nucleotides are TGCGCCAGCAGCCCTAGCGGGAGTAGCTACAATGAGCAGTTCTTC.

The genes are TRBV7-9 and TRBJ1-6; D remains ambiguous. This CDR3 has 15 amino acids. V was clipped by 5 bases and J by 5 bases, with 13 bases between them. Germline CDR1 SEHNR, CDR2 FQNEAQ (reference sequence). The CDR3 DNA sequence: TGTGCCAGCAGCCTCTTTGACCTCGATAATTCACCCCTCCACTTT. Amino acid sequence: CASSLFDLDNSPLHF.

The rearrangement links TRBV19 to TRBJ2-7; the match to TRBD2 covers 9 bases. The CDR3 has 13 residues. J lost 2 bases, V lost 6 bases, and 2 bases had no gene match. The germline gives CDR1 LNHDA, CDR2 SQIVND (reference sequence). The DNA of the CDR3 is TGTGCCAGTAGGGCTAGCGGGACCTACGAGCAGTACTTC. Its translation: CASRASGTYEQYF.

This chain links TRBV7-9 with TRBJ1-2; D remains unclear. This CDR3 region has 12 residues. CDR1 is SEHNR, CDR2 FQNEAQ, per germline (reference sequence). V lost 5 bases and J lost 3, with 7 bases in between. The DNA for the CDR3 is TGTGCCAGCAGCCATCGCGACTATGGCTACACCTTC. Amino acid sequence: CASSHRDYGYTF.

The rearrangement links TRBV7-6 to TRBJ2-2, with TRBD1 as a possible D gene (7 bases). Germline V lookup: CDR1 SGHVS, CDR2 FNYEAQ. The V gene lost 5 bases and the J gene lost 4 bases, with 14 bases spanning the gap. The CDR3 extends over 15 amino acids. The CDR3 DNA is TGTGCCAGCAGCCTGGCGCAGGGGGGCACCGGGGAGCTGTTTTTT. Encoded protein: CASSLAQGGTGELFF.

This chain connects TRBV30 to TRBJ1-6; D is unclear. Germline CDR1 reads GTSNPN; CDR2 reads SVGIG (reference sequence). The CDR3 contains 13 residues. V shed 0 bases and J shed 8 bases, with 8 bases lying between them. CDR3 sequence reads: CAWSVRADSPLHF. CDR3 sequence (DNA): TGTGCCTGGAGTGTAAGAGCGGATTCACCCCTCCACTTT.

This clone has just a few counts. This chain links TRBV5-1 with TRBJ2-3; 14 nucleotides match TRBD2. The trim removed 4 bases at V and 2 bases at J, leaving 9 bases unmatched. This CDR3 contains 18 residues. Germline-derived CDR1 and CDR2 are SGHRS and YFSETQ. The CDR3 protein is CASSHRKTSGGATDTQYF. The DNA of the CDR3 is TGCGCCAGCAGCCATCGAAAGACTAGCGGGGGGGCCACAGATACGCAGTATTTT. Using reference TRBV5-1 and TRBJ2-3 for the parts outside the CDR3, the full variable domain is KAGVTQTPRYLIKTRGQQVTLSCSPISGHRSVSWYQQTPGQGLQFLFEYFSETQRNKGNFPGRFSGRQFSNSRSEMNVSTLELGDSALYLCASSHRKTSGGATDTQYFGPGTRLTVL.

This clone was picked up a small number of times. This sequence joins TRBV5-1 and TRBJ2-7, with TRBD1 matching over 9 bases. V shed 4 bases, J shed 1 base, and the junction held 6 bases outside the gene matches. Germline V CDR1 and CDR2: SGHRS, YFSETQ. The CDR3 totals 15 residues. DNA for the CDR3: TGCGCCAGCAGCCTTGGAGGGACAGGGTCCTACGAGCAGTACTTC. Translated: CASSLGGTGSYEQYF. Full variable domain (missing parts from reference TRBV5-1 and TRBJ2-7): KAGVTQTPRYLIKTRGQQVTLSCSPISGHRSVSWYQQTPGQGLQFLFEYFSETQRNKGNFPGRFSGRQFSNSRSEMNVSTLELGDSALYLCASSLGGTGSYEQYFGPGTRLTVT.

This clone occurred a few times. This chain links TRBV28 with TRBJ1-4, with a possible D match to TRBD1 (6 bases). V was clipped by 6 bases and J by 8 bases, with 10 bases between them. This CDR3 has 12 amino acids. Germline values: CDR1 MDHEN, CDR2 SYDVKM. The CDR3 DNA reads as TGTGCCAGCAGGCCAGGACAGGAAAAACTGTTTTTT. Translated: CASRPGQEKLFF.

The chain combines TRBV18 with TRBJ2-2; possible D gene TRBD2, 5 bases. From germline, CDR1 is KGHSH and CDR2 LQKENI. Between the trimmed V and J ends, which lost 6 bases and 8 bases, there was a span of 10 bases. The CDR3 spans 12 residues. CDR3 sequence reads: CASSLPGGELFF. CDR3 sequence (DNA): TGTGCCAGCTCCCTCCCGGGGGGGGAGCTGTTTTTT.

The CDR3 loop is CASSPRGHPGANVLTF. DNA of the CDR3: TGTGCCAGCAGTCCCAGGGGGCACCCTGGGGCCAACGTCCTGACTTTC. The rearrangement links TRBV21-1 to TRBJ2-6; no DNA check was done on the table's D call, TRBD1. TRBV21-1 is noted as a pseudogene. The CDR3 contains 16 residues.

This clone was observed a few times. The rearrangement uses TRBV7-8 and TRBJ2-7; possibly TRBD1 for D (5 bases). Germline CDR1 and CDR2: SGHVS and FQNEAQ. This CDR3 spans 13 amino acids. The V gene lost 3 bases and the J gene lost 6 bases, with 12 bases spanning the gap. The DNA for the CDR3 is TGTGCCAGCAGCTTCCAGGGTCAAGTCGAGCAGTACTTC. Translation: CASSFQGQVEQYF.

The rearrangement links TRBV5-1 to TRBJ2-1; D is tentatively TRBD1 or TRBD2 (6 bases each). CDR1 SGHRS and CDR2 YFSETQ come from the germline V gene. The CDR3 runs to 12 residues. Trimming removed 3 bases at V and 9 bases at J, with 10 bases between. CDR3 sequence (DNA): TGCGCCAGCAGCTCGGGGGCAGGTGAGCAGTTCTTC. Encoded protein: CASSSGAGEQFF.

This clone was counted between two and nine times. V usage is TRBV6-5 and J usage is TRBJ1-6, with 9 positions matching TRBD1. V trimming: 8 bases; J trimming: 9 bases; junction bases outside the gene matches: 8. CDR1 and CDR2 from the germline V gene are MNHEY and SVGAGI. The CDR3 runs 14 residues. CDR3 loop: CASSYRGRASPLHF. The CDR3, as DNA: TGTGCCAGCTCCTACAGGGGGCGGGCTTCACCCCTCCACTTT.

In this sample, this clone turned up once. V gene TRBV11-3 combines with J gene TRBJ2-1; 8 bases agree with TRBD2. Germline V gene sequence: CDR1 SGHNT, CDR2 YENEEA. With 3 bases clipped from V and 6 bases from J, the junction kept 4 bases outside the gene matches. The length of the CDR3 is 14 residues. The CDR3 region is CASSLGGLGNEQFF. The DNA for the CDR3 is TGTGCCAGCAGCTTGGGGGGACTAGGCAATGAGCAGTTCTTC.

This clone was seen a single time. The rearrangement joins TRBV30 to TRBJ1-6; possibly TRBD1 for D (5 bases). Germline CDR1 reads GTSNPN; CDR2 reads SVGIG (reference sequence). This CDR3 region has 14 residues. Between the trimmed V and J ends, which lost 4 bases and 8 bases, there was a span of 15 bases. Written as DNA, the CDR3 is TGTGCCTGGAACTCGGGCCAAGGGGATTCACCCCTCCACTTT. Residues: CAWNSGQGDSPLHF.

This clone has only one observation. The CDR3 region is CASSLFRLASYNEQFF. CDR3 coding DNA: TGTGCCAGCAGCTTGTTTCGCCTAGCGTCCTACAATGAGCAGTTCTTC. J is TRBJ2-1 and V is TRBV5-6; TRBD2 might be the D (6 bases). This CDR3 is 16 amino acids long. V was clipped by 1 base and J by 1 base, with 12 bases between them. Per germline, CDR1 SGHDT and CDR2 YYEEEE.

This clone was observed a handful of times. This chain joins TRBV2 and TRBJ1-4; 7 positions match TRBD1. Germline V lookup: CDR1 SNHLY, CDR2 FYNNEI. After removal of 10 bases from V and 4 bases from J, the junction contained 6 bases not matched to a gene. The CDR3 length is 13 residues. In nucleotides, the CDR3 is TGTGCCATCCCCGACAGGGTTAATGAAAAACTGTTTTTT. Its protein product is CAIPDRVNEKLFF. The entire variable domain, with the rest obtained from reference TRBV2 and TRBJ1-4, is as follows: EPEVTQTPSHQVTQMGQEVILRCVPISNHLYFYWYRQILGQKVEFLVSFYNNEISEKSEIFDDQFSVERPDGSNFTLKIRSTKLEDSAMYFCAIPDRVNEKLFFGSGTQLSVL.

The V gene is TRBV5-1, the J gene TRBJ1-1; D gene uncertain. Trimming stripped 0 bases from V and 9 bases from J, with 6 bases between. Germline CDR1 is SGHRS and CDR2 is YFSETQ. CDR3 length equals 11 residues. In nucleotides, the CDR3 is TGCGCCAGCAGCTTGGGAGTCCAAGCTTTCTTT. Its translation is CASSLGVQAFF.

This clone was detected only once. The rearrangement uses TRBV18 and TRBJ1-5; D possibly corresponds to TRBD1 (5 bases). CDR3 size: 19 residues. V lost 2 bases to trimming and J lost 0 bases, with 20 bases between them. Germline CDR1 and CDR2: KGHSH and LQKENI. The CDR3 loop is CASSPRGPQSTGSNQPQHF. The CDR3 DNA is TGTGCCAGCTCACCAAGGGGCCCTCAGTCGACCGGTAGCAATCAGCCCCAGCATTTT.